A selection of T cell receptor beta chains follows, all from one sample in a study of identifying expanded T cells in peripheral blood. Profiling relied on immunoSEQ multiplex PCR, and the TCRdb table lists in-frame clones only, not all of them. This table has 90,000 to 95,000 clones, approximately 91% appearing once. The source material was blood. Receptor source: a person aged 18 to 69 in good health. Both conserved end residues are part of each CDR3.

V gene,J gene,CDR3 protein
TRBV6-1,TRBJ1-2,CASSEAGGVYGYTF
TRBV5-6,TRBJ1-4,CASSLSPGQSGEKLFF
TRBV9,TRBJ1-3,CASSLGVEGNTIYF
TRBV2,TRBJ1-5,CASKKGQTDQPQHF
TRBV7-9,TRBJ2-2,CASSLADQPSTGELFF
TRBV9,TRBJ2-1,CASSVGSGVGTWNEQFF
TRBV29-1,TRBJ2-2,CSVWGPTGQERGTNTGELFF
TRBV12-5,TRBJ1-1,CASGQGQGRTEAFF
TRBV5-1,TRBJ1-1,CASSLGSEAFF
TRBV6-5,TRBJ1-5,CASSYGTGGQPQHF
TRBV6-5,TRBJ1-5,CASREKYSNQPQHF
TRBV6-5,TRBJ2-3,CASKGNRGGGDTQYF